A single sample is the source of the 15 T cell receptor beta chains below, sequenced in a study of blood T cell repertoires in COVID-19. Profiling relied on immunoSEQ multiplex PCR, and the TCRdb table lists in-frame clones only, not all of them. The repertoire holds approximately 250,000 clones, with around 86% as singletons. Sequenced input: peripheral blood. These receptors were collected from a man between 18 and 35 years old with active or convalescent COVID-19.

CDR3 in DNA: TGTGCCAGCAGTCCCGACATCTCTGGAAACACCATATATTTT. This codes for CASSPDISGNTIYF. The chain is built from TRBV28 and TRBJ1-3; D ambiguous. The CDR3 is made up of 14 amino acids. V was shortened by 5 bases and J by 0 bases, with 8 bases between the two germline ends. Germline CDR1 MDHEN, CDR2 SYDVKM.

The chain is built from TRBV4-1 and TRBJ1-2; D ambiguous. V lost 0 bases, J lost 6 bases, and 14 bases lay in between. This CDR3 region has 15 residues. The germline V gene has CDR1 MGHRA and CDR2 YSYEKL. The CDR3 is CASSQEEGTGDGYTF. As DNA, the CDR3 is TGCGCCAGCAGCCAAGAGGAAGGAACCGGGGATGGCTACACCTTC.

The chain recombines TRBV29-1 with TRBJ1-1; D gene uncertain. V shed 3 bases and J shed 5 bases, with 13 bases lying between them. CDR3 length: 13 amino acids. In germline, CDR1 is SQVTM, CDR2 ANQGSEA. In DNA, the CDR3 is TGCAGCGTTGAGTACAACCCGGGGACTGAAGCTTTCTTT. Its protein is CSVEYNPGTEAFF.

The rearrangement uses TRBV7-6 and TRBJ2-2; a possible D gene is TRBD2 (6 bases). V shed 5 bases and J shed 6 bases, with 16 bases lying between them. CDR1 and CDR2 (germline): SGHVS, FNYEAQ. The CDR3 has 15 residues. Here the CDR3 DNA reads TGTGCCAGCAGCCAAGGGCCAGGGAGGTCCGGGGAGCTGTTTTTT. This gives the protein CASSQGPGRSGELFF.

The table lists this clone with a few counts. This chain connects TRBV25-1 to TRBJ1-1, with 7 bases lining up with TRBD1. The CDR3 extends over 13 amino acids. J lost 10 bases, V lost 5 bases, and 10 bases had no gene match. Germline CDR1 is MGHDK and CDR2 is SYGVNS. The CDR3 sequence: CASSLGDDRAAFF. The DNA of the CDR3 is TGTGCCAGCAGTCTGGGTGATGACAGGGCAGCTTTCTTT.

The chain links TRBV6-5 to TRBJ2-2; 8 bases line up with TRBD2. This CDR3 is built from 13 residues. The V and J ends lost 7 bases and 6 bases, in that order; junction bases with no gene match: 4. CDR1 MNHEY and CDR2 SVGAGI come from the germline V gene. The CDR3 nucleotides are TGTGCCAGCAACACGGGGGGGTCCGGGGAGCTGTTTTTT. Translating gives CASNTGGSGELFF.

The rearrangement uses TRBV9 and TRBJ2-2; the D gene is possibly TRBD1 (5 bases). CDR1 is SGDLS, CDR2 YYNGEE, per germline. V was cut by 0 bases and J by 8 bases, with 8 bases left in between. CDR3 size: 13 residues. The CDR3 region has the DNA TGTGCCAGCAGCGTAGTCGACAGAGGGGAGCTGTTTTTT. Protein sequence: CASSVVDRGELFF. Together with reference TRBV9 and TRBJ2-2, the CDR3 gives the full variable domain: DSGVTQTPKHLITATGQRVTLRCSPRSGDLSVYWYQQSLDQGLQFLIQYYNGEERAKGNILERFSAQQFPDLHSELNLSSLELGDSALYFCASSVVDRGELFFGEGSRLTVL.

This chain links TRBV24-1 with TRBJ2-1; D not certain. V lost 9 bases and J lost 4, with 6 bases in between. CDR3 length: 11 residues. Germline lookup yields CDR1 KGHDR and CDR2 SFDVKD. The CDR3 DNA is TGTGCCACCGGAGAGTACAATGAGCAGTTCTTC. This gives the protein CATGEYNEQFF.

The chain links TRBV25-1 to TRBJ1-1; 11 bases fit TRBD1. With 5 bases clipped from V and 0 bases from J, the junction kept 2 bases outside the gene matches. The CDR3 has 15 amino acids. Germline V gene lookup returns CDR1 MGHDK and CDR2 SYGVNS. This chain's CDR3 is CASSKGQGVNTEAFF. CDR3 nucleotides: TGTGCCAGCAGTAAGGGACAGGGGGTGAACACTGAAGCTTTCTTT.

The chain is built from TRBV5-1 and TRBJ1-4, with 10 bases lining up with TRBD1. Per germline, CDR1 SGHRS and CDR2 YFSETQ. The V and J ends lost 3 bases and 6 bases, in that order; junction bases with no gene match: 2. The CDR3 length is 14 residues. The CDR3 sequence: CASSSTGGHEKLFF. The CDR3 region has the DNA TGCGCCAGCAGCTCGACAGGGGGCCATGAAAAACTGTTTTTT. The variable domain in full, completed from reference TRBV5-1 and TRBJ1-4, reads KAGVTQTPRYLIKTRGQQVTLSCSPISGHRSVSWYQQTPGQGLQFLFEYFSETQRNKGNFPGRFSGRQFSNSRSEMNVSTLELGDSALYLCASSSTGGHEKLFFGSGTQLSVL.

The V and J genes are TRBV6-5 and TRBJ2-7, with TRBD1 matching over 10 bases. V shed 6 bases, J shed 1 base, and the junction held 6 bases outside the gene matches. CDR3 length equals 15 residues. CDR1 MNHEY and CDR2 SVGAGI come from the germline V gene. In DNA form, the CDR3 reads TGTGCCAGCAGGTCCGGGACAGGGGAATCCTACGAGCAGTACTTC. This translates into CASRSGTGESYEQYF.

The chain links TRBV5-6 to TRBJ1-5; TRBD1 matches at 8 bases. Per germline, CDR1 SGHDT and CDR2 YYEEEE. This CDR3 comprises 14 residues. V lost 0 bases, J lost 6 bases, and 2 bases stayed unmatched. For the CDR3, the DNA is TGTGCCAGCAGCTTGGGACAGGGGTTTCAGCCCCAGCATTTT. Translated, it gives CASSLGQGFQPQHF.

This sequence joins TRBV2 and TRBJ1-5, with D possibly being TRBD1 (5 bases). Germline V gene data show CDR1 as SNHLY and CDR2 as FYNNEI. This CDR3 contains 15 residues. Trimming removed 7 bases from V and 6 bases from J, with 19 bases in between. CDR3 region: CASTPANAGPQPQHF. Written as DNA, the CDR3 is TGTGCCAGCACCCCGGCAAATGCAGGGCCTCAGCCCCAGCATTTT.

This chain uses TRBV5-1 with TRBJ2-7, with a possible D match to TRBD1 (6 bases). The germline V gene has CDR1 SGHRS and CDR2 YFSETQ. The CDR3 sequence is 15 residues long. Trimming cost V 1 base and J 4 bases, with 15 bases left between them. The CDR3 region has the DNA TGCGCCAGCAGCTTGTCTGTTGGGCAGGGGTACGAGCAGTACTTC. It codes for CASSLSVGQGYEQYF. Full variable domain (outside the CDR3, taken from reference TRBV5-1 and TRBJ2-7): KAGVTQTPRYLIKTRGQQVTLSCSPISGHRSVSWYQQTPGQGLQFLFEYFSETQRNKGNFPGRFSGRQFSNSRSEMNVSTLELGDSALYLCASSLSVGQGYEQYFGPGTRLTVT.

The rearrangement links TRBV6-1 to TRBJ1-2, with D possibly TRBD1 on 5 matching bases. V shed 5 bases and J shed 5 bases, with 21 bases lying between them. Germline-derived CDR1 and CDR2 are MNHNS and SASEGT. This CDR3 contains 16 residues. The DNA of the CDR3 is TGTGCCAGCAGTCAAGTCGCTTCCGGACGGGGGTATGGCTACACCTTC. Protein sequence: CASSQVASGRGYGYTF.